Below are 5 T cell receptor beta chains sequenced from a single sample in a study of beta chain features in type 1 diabetes. What was sequenced were expressed TCRB transcripts, since all of the isolated RNA had been reverse transcribed. Method: immunoSEQ multiplex PCR; TCRdb's copy keeps in-frame clones and lacks some. In the table there are approximately 150,000 clones, 9% to 10% of which are singletons. The specimen was central memory CD4+ T cells from blood. These receptors were taken from a woman in her 40s in good health.

In its sample, this clone was seen a few times. The V and J genes are TRBV5-1 and TRBJ1-1, with 7 bases aligning to TRBD1. In germline, CDR1 is SGHRS, CDR2 YFSETQ. The V segment lost 3 bases and the J segment 4 bases; nucleotides outside the gene matches: 6. CDR3 length: 14 amino acids. CDR3 region: CASSSRPGGTEAFF. The CDR3 DNA reads as TGCGCCAGCAGCTCGAGACCAGGGGGCACTGAAGCTTTCTTT.

This clone was detected a few times. The chain joins TRBV19 to TRBJ1-1; D might be TRBD1 (6 bases). Trimming stripped 3 bases from V and 0 bases from J, with 14 bases between. CDR3 length: 16 residues. Germline V gene sequence: CDR1 LNHDA, CDR2 SQIVND (reference sequence). For the CDR3, the DNA is TGTGCCAGTAGTATGGGAGAGGGGGATATGAACACTGAAGCTTTCTTT. It encodes CASSMGEGDMNTEAFF. The full variable domain, its missing parts supplied by reference TRBV19 and TRBJ1-1, is DGGITQSPKYLFRKEGQNVTLSCEQNLNHDAMYWYRQDPGQGLRLIYYSQIVNDFQKGDIAEGYSVSREKKESFPLTVTSAQKNPTAFYLCASSMGEGDMNTEAFFGQGTRLTVV.

On this clone itself: Distinct nucleotide sequences in the sample also encode this CDR3. The V gene is TRBV6-6, the J gene TRBJ1-1, with TRBD1 matching 8 bases. Trimming removed 8 bases from V and 3 bases from J; junction bases left unmatched: 5. Germline values: CDR1 MNHNY, CDR2 SVGAGI (reference sequence). The CDR3 is made up of 13 amino acids. As DNA, the CDR3 is TGTGCCAGCCGTTTACAGGGGGACACTGAAGCTTTCTTT. It translates to CASRLQGDTEAFF.

The chain links TRBV5-1 to TRBJ2-1; 8 bases line up with TRBD2. This CDR3 contains 14 residues. J was trimmed by 7 bases and V by 7 bases; bases with no gene match: 10. Germline V gene lookup returns CDR1 SGHRS and CDR2 YFSETQ. The CDR3 is CASGTTQRGNEQFF. The CDR3 DNA follows: TGCGCCAGCGGGACTACACAGCGGGGGAATGAGCAGTTCTTC.

The table lists this clone with a few counts. The chain couples TRBV6-5 to TRBJ1-1; 7 bases are a match to TRBD1. The CDR3 consists of 15 residues. CDR1 is MNHEY and CDR2 is SVGAGI in the germline V gene. J lost 0 bases, V lost 5 bases, and 6 bases had no gene match. The CDR3 sequence is CASSTGQYMNTEAFF. In nucleotides, the CDR3 is TGTGCCAGCAGTACGGGACAGTACATGAACACTGAAGCTTTCTTT.